This TCR beta chain was identified during a study of TIL therapy for anti-PD-1-resistant metastatic lung cancer. Background on the study: Tumors carried a median approximately 1.6 non-synonymous mutations per megabase.

V shed 2 bases and J shed 10 bases, with 8 bases lying between them. The CDR3 totals 11 residues. The V gene's germline CDR1 is WNHNN and CDR2 SYGVQD (reference sequence). A remark on this clone: The antigen is not known.

This was the immunoSEQ v3 assay. Clones were sequenced by immunoSEQ multiplex PCR, and TCRdb holds only the in-frame ones, with some missing. In the table there are roughly 50,000 clones, roughly 70% of which are singletons. General study results and limits: TIL cultures after expansion showed higher clonality and lower diversity than baseline tumor (median roughly 6.3% vs 31%).

Stated time point: pre-treatment sample, taken before nivolumab and TIL therapy. The tumor samples were excised metastases, mostly pleural nodules or supraclavicular lymph nodes. Adults with stage 4 NSCLC were enrolled in a phase I trial. The sequenced sample was tumor tissue, obtained at baseline. The receptor's source is a person aged 25 to 85 with non-small cell lung cancer. The V call is TRBV10-1, the J call TRBJ2-5; tentative D call: TRBD2 (5 bases). CDR3 loop: CASSETGVQYF. The CDR3 DNA is TGCGCCAGCAGTGAGACCGGGGTCCAGTACTTC.